Below are 18 T cell receptor beta chains sequenced from a single sample in a study of OX40 agonist ivuxolimab in advanced cancers. Assay used: immunoSEQ multiplex PCR; TCRdb lists only in-frame clones, some missing. The sample records 60,000 to 75,000 clones, 84% being singletons. The starting material was CD4+ or CD8+ T cells sorted from blood, obtained in a trial of the OX40 agonist ivuxolimab. All receptors come from an adult with an advanced solid tumor such as melanoma, head and neck, liver or kidney cancer.

CDR3 sequence: CASSRYSLGYTF. For the CDR3, the DNA is TGTGCCAGCAGCCGGTACTCTCTTGGCTACACCTTC. The chain links TRBV11-3 to TRBJ1-2; no reliable D call. V was shortened by 5 bases and J by 7 bases, with 11 bases between the two germline ends. The CDR3 length is 12 residues. Per the germline V gene, CDR1 is SGHNT and CDR2 is YENEEA.

V is TRBV5-1 and J is TRBJ2-1; D possibly corresponds to TRBD1 (5 bases). CDR1 is SGHRS and CDR2 is YFSETQ in the germline V gene. V was cut by 0 bases and J by 2 bases, with 6 bases left in between. The CDR3 consists of 14 residues. The CDR3 reads CASSLDRTYNEQFF. The DNA of the CDR3 is TGCGCCAGCAGCTTGGACAGGACCTACAATGAGCAGTTCTTC.

The chain is built from TRBV5-1 and TRBJ2-1; D unclear. CDR3 length: 14 amino acids. With 0 bases removed from V and 8 bases from J, the gap between germline ends came to 12 bases. From germline, CDR1 is SGHRS and CDR2 YFSETQ. This chain's CDR3 is CASSLDHSADEQFF. CDR3 sequence (DNA): TGCGCCAGCAGCTTGGATCACTCGGCGGATGAGCAGTTCTTC.

The chain recombines TRBV10-3 with TRBJ2-3, with 7 bases aligning to TRBD1. Germline V gene lookup returns CDR1 ENHRY and CDR2 SYGVKD. V lost 8 bases, J lost 2 bases, and 7 bases stayed unmatched. This CDR3 region has 14 residues. DNA of the CDR3: TGTGCCATCCAGATAGGGGGCCTCACAGATACGCAGTATTTT. Amino acid sequence: CAIQIGGLTDTQYF.

The rearrangement joins TRBV5-1 to TRBJ2-1; 9 bases agree with TRBD1. Germline values: CDR1 SGHRS, CDR2 YFSETQ. The V segment lost 6 bases and the J segment 8 bases; nucleotides outside the gene matches: 12. This CDR3 contains 15 residues. The CDR3 loop is CASIAGQGTGDEQFF. CDR3 sequence (DNA): TGCGCCAGCATAGCCGGACAGGGGACGGGGGATGAGCAGTTCTTC.

This clone came up a few times. Other nucleotide sequences in the sample specify the same CDR3. The rearrangement uses TRBV18 and TRBJ1-5; 9 bases match TRBD1. Trimming cost V 2 bases and J 2 bases; bases outside gene matches: 1. This CDR3 is 15 amino acids long. The germline V gene has CDR1 KGHSH and CDR2 LQKENI. CDR3 residues: CASSPDRGGNQPQHF. In nucleotides, the CDR3 is TGTGCCAGCTCACCAGACAGGGGGGGCAATCAGCCCCAGCATTTT.

This rearrangement joins TRBV19 to TRBJ1-2; 8 nucleotides line up with TRBD1. The length of the CDR3 is 14 residues. Trimming took 5 bases from V and 3 from J; bases not matched to a gene: 5. Germline V gene data show CDR1 as LNHDA and CDR2 as SQIVND (reference sequence). The CDR3 here is CASSPPDRDYGYTF. CDR3 in DNA: TGTGCCAGTAGTCCCCCGGACAGGGACTATGGCTACACCTTC.

This clone has a single count. A read error may produce the germline difference seen at one junction end. The rearrangement joins TRBV6-5 to TRBJ1-5; 10 nucleotides agree with TRBD1. This CDR3 spans 15 amino acids. CDR1 and CDR2 from the germline V gene are MNHEY and SVGAGI. The CDR3 sequence: CASSPGTGANRPQHF. As DNA, the CDR3 is TGTGCCAGCAGTCCCGGGACAGGGGCCAATCGGCCCCAGCATTTT.

This clone appeared a few times. The chain recombines TRBV7-2 with TRBJ1-2; D might be TRBD1 (5 bases). The CDR3 is 13 amino acids. Trimming stripped 1 base from V and 4 bases from J, with 7 bases between. Looked up from germline, CDR1 is SGHTA and CDR2 is FQGNSA. This chain's CDR3 is CASSLDRIYGYTF. For the CDR3, the DNA is TGTGCCAGCAGCTTAGACAGGATCTATGGCTACACCTTC.

The chain combines TRBV10-3 with TRBJ2-6, with no clear D. Trimming cost V 6 bases and J 0 bases, with 15 bases left between them. This CDR3 spans 17 amino acids. Germline CDR1 ENHRY, CDR2 SYGVKD. CDR3 coding DNA: TGTGCCATCAGCCCCGTGCGAGAAAGCTCTGGGGCCAACGTCCTGACTTTC. Its translation is CAISPVRESSGANVLTF.

Comment on this clone: Other DNA sequences of this sample code for an identical CDR3. The chain carries TRBV15 and TRBJ1-5; 8 bases agree with TRBD1. Germline-derived CDR1 and CDR2 are LNHNV and YYDKDF (reference sequence). This CDR3 is 15 amino acids long. J gave up 0 bases and V 3 bases, and 1 base lay outside the gene matches. The CDR3 here is CATSRDRVSNQPQHF. CDR3 nucleotide sequence: TGTGCCACCAGCAGGGACAGGGTTAGCAATCAGCCCCAGCATTTT. The full variable domain, completed using reference TRBV15 and TRBJ1-5, is DAMVIQNPRYQVTQFGKPVTLSCSQTLNHNVMYWYQQKSSQAPKLLFHYYDKDFNNEADTPDNFQSRRPNTSFCFLDIRSPGLGDTAMYLCATSRDRVSNQPQHFGDGTRLSIL.

This sequence joins TRBV6-1 and TRBJ2-2; no reliable D call. The V end was cut by 2 bases, the J end by 2 bases, with 9 bases between. Germline V lookup: CDR1 MNHNS, CDR2 SASEGT. The CDR3 is 15 residues long. The CDR3 loop reads CASSEKRINTGELFF. The CDR3 bases are TGTGCCAGCAGTGAAAAGAGGATTAACACCGGGGAGCTGTTTTTT.

This clone was observed a handful of times. This CDR3 reads CASRTGTDATNEKLFF. The CDR3 DNA reads as TGTGCCAGCAGAACCGGGACAGATGCAACTAATGAAAAACTGTTTTTT. The rearrangement joins TRBV6-6 to TRBJ1-4, with 7 bases that match TRBD1. With V trimmed by 6 bases and J by 0 bases, 7 bases remained unmatched. The CDR3 loop spans 16 amino acids. CDR1 and CDR2 from the germline V gene are MNHNY and SVGAGI (reference sequence).

This chain joins TRBV5-5 and TRBJ1-2; possibly TRBD1 for D (5 bases). The CDR3 totals 13 residues. Germline CDR1 is SGHKS and CDR2 is YYEKEE (reference sequence). V was trimmed by 1 base and J by 6 bases, leaving 10 bases between them. The CDR3 DNA follows: TGTGCCAGCAGCTTGCGGCAGGGTAATGGCTACACCTTC. It translates to CASSLRQGNGYTF. Variable domain in full (rest from reference TRBV5-5 and TRBJ1-2): DAGVTQSPTHLIKTRGQQVTLRCSPISGHKSVSWYQQVLGQGPQFIFQYYEKEERGRGNFPDRFSARQFPNYSSELNVNALLLGDSALYLCASSLRQGNGYTFGSGTRLTVV.

The chain recombines TRBV10-2 with TRBJ2-1, with TRBD2 matching over 9 bases. Losses at the gene ends were 6 bases for V and 9 bases for J; bases not matched to a gene: 3. The CDR3 totals 12 residues. Per the germline V gene, CDR1 is WSHSY and CDR2 is SAAADI. CDR3 DNA: TGCGCCAGCAGCGAACTAGCGGGTGAGCAGTTCTTC. Protein product: CASSELAGEQFF.

This clone was found once. The V gene is TRBV25-1, the J gene TRBJ2-3; the D gene is possibly TRBD2 (6 bases). Germline CDR1 MGHDK, CDR2 SYGVNS. CDR3 length equals 16 residues. The V and J ends lost 4 bases and 2 bases respectively, with 16 bases between them. CDR3 nucleotides: TGTGCCAGCAGTGCCCGTGGCGGGACCTCCACAGATACGCAGTATTTT. This encodes CASSARGGTSTDTQYF.

The rearrangement uses TRBV5-4 and TRBJ2-3; the match to TRBD2 covers 11 bases. The CDR3 covers 18 residues. CDR1 is SGHNT, CDR2 YYREEE, per germline (reference sequence). The V gene end was trimmed by 5 bases and the J gene end by 6 bases; junction bases not matched to a gene: 17. The CDR3 reads CASSSGTSGSRGLDTQYF. The CDR3 nucleotides are TGTGCCAGCAGTTCCGGGACTAGCGGTTCCCGTGGGTTGGATACGCAGTATTTT.

V is TRBV11-1 and J is TRBJ2-7, with 11 bases identical to TRBD1. Germline CDR1 reads SGHAT; CDR2 reads FQDESV (reference sequence). The junction had 9 bases not matched to a gene; V was cut back by 5 bases and J by 3 bases. This CDR3 region has 16 residues. The CDR3 sequence is CASSTRPGTGGYEQYF. The CDR3 bases are TGTGCCAGCAGCACCCGACCCGGGACAGGGGGCTACGAGCAGTACTTC. The whole variable domain, remainder taken from reference TRBV11-1 and TRBJ2-7, is EAEVAQSPRYKITEKSQAVAFWCDPISGHATLYWYRQILGQGPELLVQFQDESVVDDSQLPKDRFSAERLKGVDSTLKIQPAELGDSAMYLCASSTRPGTGGYEQYFGPGTRLTVT.